A single TCR beta chain is shown here with its context. Its antigen remains unknown. TCRdb's table, derived via immunoSEQ multiplex PCR, lists solely in-frame clones and lacks some. The table lists approximately 20,000 clones, about 86% of them singletons, with over 1.5% in the top ten. This record belongs to a study of early stage breast cancer tumors. Overall study context: Most of the 16 invasive tumors were ER+, PR+ and HER2-. Average read coverage per sample was 9 to 10-fold. Invasive lobular carcinomas made up about 35% of the 12 ER+/PR+/HER2- tumors.

Study results and caveats: In about 90% of the 16 patients, blood comparison separated tumor from normal breast.

Germline assignment: CDR1 LNHDA and CDR2 SQIVND (reference sequence). V gave up 8 bases and J gave up 4 bases; unmatched junction bases: 10. There are 15 residues in the CDR3. This TCR came from a person aged 70 to 85 with breast cancer. The sample consisted of blood. V and J are TRBV19 and TRBJ2-2, with 7 bases lining up with TRBD2. Written as DNA, the CDR3 is TGTGCCAGTGGGAGGGAGGAGTTAATCACCGGGGAGCTGTTTTTT. Translated: CASGREELITGELFF.